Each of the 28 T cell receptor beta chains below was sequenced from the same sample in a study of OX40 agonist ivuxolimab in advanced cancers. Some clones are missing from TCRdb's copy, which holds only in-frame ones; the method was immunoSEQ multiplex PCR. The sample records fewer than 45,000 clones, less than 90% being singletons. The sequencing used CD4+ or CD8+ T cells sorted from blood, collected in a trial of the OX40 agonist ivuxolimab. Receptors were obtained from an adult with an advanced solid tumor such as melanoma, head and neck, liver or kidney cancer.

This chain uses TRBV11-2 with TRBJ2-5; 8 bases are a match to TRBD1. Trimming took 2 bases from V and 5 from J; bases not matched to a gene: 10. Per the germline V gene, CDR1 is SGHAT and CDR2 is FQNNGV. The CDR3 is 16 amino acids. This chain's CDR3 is CASSLRLTGVGETQYF. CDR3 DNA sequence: TGTGCCAGCAGCTTACGGTTGACAGGGGTTGGGGAGACCCAGTACTTC.

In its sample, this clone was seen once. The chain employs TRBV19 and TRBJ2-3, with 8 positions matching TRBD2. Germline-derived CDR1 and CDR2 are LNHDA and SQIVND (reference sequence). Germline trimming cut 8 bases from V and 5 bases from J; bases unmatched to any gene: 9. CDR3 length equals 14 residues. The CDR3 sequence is CASGETSVRDTQYF. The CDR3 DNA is TGTGCCAGTGGCGAGACTAGCGTAAGAGATACGCAGTATTTT.

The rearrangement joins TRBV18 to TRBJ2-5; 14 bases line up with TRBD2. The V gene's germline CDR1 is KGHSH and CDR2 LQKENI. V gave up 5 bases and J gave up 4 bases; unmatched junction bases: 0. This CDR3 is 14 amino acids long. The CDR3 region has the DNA TGTGCCAGCTCAGGACTAGCGGGAGGAGAGACCCAGTACTTC. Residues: CASSGLAGGETQYF.

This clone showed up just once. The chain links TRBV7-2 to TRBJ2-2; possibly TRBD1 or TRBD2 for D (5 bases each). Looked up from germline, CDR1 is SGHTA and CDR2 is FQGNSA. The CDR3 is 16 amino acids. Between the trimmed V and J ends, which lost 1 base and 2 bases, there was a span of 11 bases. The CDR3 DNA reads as TGTGCCAGCAGCTTAGGGGGGTCCAGCAACACCGGGGAGCTGTTTTTT. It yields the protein CASSLGGSSNTGELFF.

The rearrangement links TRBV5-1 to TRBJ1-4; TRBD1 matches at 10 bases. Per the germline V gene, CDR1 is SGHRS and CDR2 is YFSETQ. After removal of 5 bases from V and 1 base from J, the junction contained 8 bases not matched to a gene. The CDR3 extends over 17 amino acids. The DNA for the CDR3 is TGCGCCAGCAGTTGGCCGGGACAGGGGCTAACTAATGAAAAACTGTTTTTT. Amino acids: CASSWPGQGLTNEKLFF.

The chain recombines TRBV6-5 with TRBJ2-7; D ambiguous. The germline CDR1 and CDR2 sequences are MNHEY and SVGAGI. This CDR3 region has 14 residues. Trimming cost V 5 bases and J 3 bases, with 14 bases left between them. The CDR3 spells CASSDLLVRYEQYF. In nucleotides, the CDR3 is TGTGCCAGCAGTGACTTGTTAGTCCGCTACGAGCAGTACTTC.

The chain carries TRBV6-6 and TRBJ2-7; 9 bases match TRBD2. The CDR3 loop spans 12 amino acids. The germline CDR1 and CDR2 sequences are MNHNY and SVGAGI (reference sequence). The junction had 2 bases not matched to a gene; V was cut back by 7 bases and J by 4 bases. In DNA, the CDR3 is TGTGCCAGCAAGACTAGCGGTTACGAGCAGTACTTC. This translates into CASKTSGYEQYF.

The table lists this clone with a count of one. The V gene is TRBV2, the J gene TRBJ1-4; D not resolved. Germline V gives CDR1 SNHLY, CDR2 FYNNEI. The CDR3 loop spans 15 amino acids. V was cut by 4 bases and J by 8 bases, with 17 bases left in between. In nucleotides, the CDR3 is TGTGCCAGCAGTGGGATTCTCCCTAGGCAGGAAAAACTGTTTTTT. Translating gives CASSGILPRQEKLFF. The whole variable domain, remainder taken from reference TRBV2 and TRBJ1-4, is EPEVTQTPSHQVTQMGQEVILRCVPISNHLYFYWYRQILGQKVEFLVSFYNNEISEKSEIFDDQFSVERPDGSNFTLKIRSTKLEDSAMYFCASSGILPRQEKLFFGSGTQLSVL.

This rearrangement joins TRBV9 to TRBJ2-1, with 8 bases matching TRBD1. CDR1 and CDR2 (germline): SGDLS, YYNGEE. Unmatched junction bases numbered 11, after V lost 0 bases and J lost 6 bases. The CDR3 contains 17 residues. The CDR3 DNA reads TGTGCCAGCAGCGTAGCTCGAGGACAGGGCTCCGCCAATGAGCAGTTCTTC. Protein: CASSVARGQGSANEQFF.

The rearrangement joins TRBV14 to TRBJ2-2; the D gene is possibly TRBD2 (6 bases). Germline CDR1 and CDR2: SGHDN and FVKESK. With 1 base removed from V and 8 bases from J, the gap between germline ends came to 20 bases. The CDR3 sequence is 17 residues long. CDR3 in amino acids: CASSQGAGTLNLGELFF. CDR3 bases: TGTGCCAGCAGCCAAGGGGCCGGGACTCTGAACCTGGGGGAGCTGTTTTTT.

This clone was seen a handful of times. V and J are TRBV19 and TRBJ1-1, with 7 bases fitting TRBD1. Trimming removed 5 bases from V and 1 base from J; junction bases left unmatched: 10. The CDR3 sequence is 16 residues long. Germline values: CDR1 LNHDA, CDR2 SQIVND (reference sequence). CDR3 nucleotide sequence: TGTGCCAGTAGTGAGGGGGCCCAATTTGAGAACACTGAAGCTTTCTTT. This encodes CASSEGAQFENTEAFF.

The CDR3 spells CASSRQGAENEQFF. The CDR3 nucleotides are TGTGCCAGCAGTCGACAGGGGGCAGAGAATGAGCAGTTCTTC. The chain uses TRBV6-4 and TRBJ2-1, with 10 bases identical to TRBD1. J lost 7 bases, V lost 5 bases, and 5 bases had no gene match. Germline V lookup: CDR1 MRHNA, CDR2 SNTAGT. The CDR3 is 14 amino acids.

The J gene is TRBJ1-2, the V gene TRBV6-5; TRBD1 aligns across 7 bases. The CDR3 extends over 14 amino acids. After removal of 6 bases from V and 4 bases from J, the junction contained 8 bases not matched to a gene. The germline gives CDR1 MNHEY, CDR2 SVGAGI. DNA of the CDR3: TGTGCCAGCAGATCTTCCGGGACAGCCTATGGCTACACCTTC. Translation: CASRSSGTAYGYTF.

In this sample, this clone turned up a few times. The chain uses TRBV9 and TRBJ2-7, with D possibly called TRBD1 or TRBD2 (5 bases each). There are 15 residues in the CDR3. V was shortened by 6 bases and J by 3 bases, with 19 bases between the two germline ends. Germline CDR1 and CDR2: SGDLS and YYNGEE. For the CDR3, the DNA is TGTGCCAGCACCCTGCTGGGACGGGAAGTCTACGAGCAGTACTTC. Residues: CASTLLGREVYEQYF.

CDR3 DNA sequence: TGTGCCAGCGCGCGGGAGGTCAATGAGCAGTTCTTC. Protein product: CASAREVNEQFF. The rearrangement uses TRBV7-2 and TRBJ2-1; 8 bases map to TRBD2. Losses at the gene ends were 8 bases for V and 6 bases for J; bases not matched to a gene: 3. This CDR3 is 12 amino acids long. Germline lookup yields CDR1 SGHTA and CDR2 FQGNSA. Combining the CDR3 with reference TRBV7-2 and TRBJ2-1 gives the whole variable domain GAGVSQSPSNKVTEKGKDVELRCDPISGHTALYWYRQSLGQGLEFLIYFQGNSAPDKSGLPSDRFSAERTGGSVSTLTIQRTQQEDSAVYLCASAREVNEQFFGPGTRLTVL.

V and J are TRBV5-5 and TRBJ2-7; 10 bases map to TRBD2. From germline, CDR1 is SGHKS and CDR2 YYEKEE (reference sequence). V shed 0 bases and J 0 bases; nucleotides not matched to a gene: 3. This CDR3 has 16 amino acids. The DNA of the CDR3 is TGTGCCAGCAGCTTGGGTCCTAGCGGGAGCTCCTACGAGCAGTACTTC. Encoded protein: CASSLGPSGSSYEQYF.

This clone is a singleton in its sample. Here the CDR3 reads CASSYEAGGGDEQFF. The DNA for the CDR3 is TGTGCCAGCAGTTATGAGGCGGGAGGCGGGGATGAGCAGTTCTTC. The chain uses TRBV27 and TRBJ2-1, with 8 nucleotides matching TRBD2. The germline CDR1 and CDR2 sequences are MNHEY and SMNVEV (reference sequence). The CDR3 has 15 amino acids. The J segment lost 8 bases and the V segment lost 4 bases, leaving 10 bases of the junction unmatched.

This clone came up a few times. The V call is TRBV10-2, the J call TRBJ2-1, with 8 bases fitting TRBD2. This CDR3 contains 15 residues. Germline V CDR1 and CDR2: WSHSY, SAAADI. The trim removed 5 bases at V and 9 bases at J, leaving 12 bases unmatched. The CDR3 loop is CASSTTSATYGEQFF. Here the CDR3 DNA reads TGCGCCAGCAGTACGACTAGCGCCACCTACGGTGAGCAGTTCTTC.

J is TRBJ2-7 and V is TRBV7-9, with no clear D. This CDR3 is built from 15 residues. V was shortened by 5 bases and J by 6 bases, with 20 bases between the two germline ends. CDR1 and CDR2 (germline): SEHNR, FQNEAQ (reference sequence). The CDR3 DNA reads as TGTGCCAGCAGCCCGTCGGGCCCCTCCTTCCGCGAGCAGTACTTC. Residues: CASSPSGPSFREQYF.

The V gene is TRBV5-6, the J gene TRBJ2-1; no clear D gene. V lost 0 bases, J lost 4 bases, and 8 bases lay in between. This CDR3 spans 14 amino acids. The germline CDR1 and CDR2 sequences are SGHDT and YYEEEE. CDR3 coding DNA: TGTGCCAGCAGCTTGGCCGGGTTTTACAATGAGCAGTTCTTC. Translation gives CASSLAGFYNEQFF.

In nucleotides, the CDR3 is TGTGCCAGCAGCTTAGATACGAACACTGAAGCTTTCTTT. Translating it yields CASSLDTNTEAFF. The V and J genes are TRBV5-4 and TRBJ1-1, with unresolved D. Germline V CDR1 and CDR2: SGHNT, YYREEE (reference sequence). The CDR3 sequence is 13 residues long. V was clipped by 2 bases and J by 1 base, with 6 bases between them. Filled out from reference TRBV5-4 and TRBJ1-1, the complete variable domain reads ETGVTQSPTHLIKTRGQQVTLRCSSQSGHNTVSWYQQALGQGPQFIFQYYREEENGRGNFPPRFSGLQFPNYSSELNVNALELDDSALYLCASSLDTNTEAFFGQGTRLTVV.

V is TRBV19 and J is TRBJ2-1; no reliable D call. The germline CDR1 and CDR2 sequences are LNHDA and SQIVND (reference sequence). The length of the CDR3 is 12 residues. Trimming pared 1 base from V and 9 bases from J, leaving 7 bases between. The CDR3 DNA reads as TGTGCCAGTAGTATAGTGCGGAGTGAGCAGTTCTTC. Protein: CASSIVRSEQFF.

DNA of the CDR3: TGTGCCTGGAATAGAGGGGATCAGCCCCAGCATTTT. Amino acid sequence: CAWNRGDQPQHF. This chain links TRBV30 with TRBJ1-5, with D maybe TRBD1 (5 bases). This CDR3 contains 12 residues. V dropped 4 bases and J dropped 5 bases, with 9 bases sitting between them. In germline, CDR1 is GTSNPN, CDR2 SVGIG (reference sequence).

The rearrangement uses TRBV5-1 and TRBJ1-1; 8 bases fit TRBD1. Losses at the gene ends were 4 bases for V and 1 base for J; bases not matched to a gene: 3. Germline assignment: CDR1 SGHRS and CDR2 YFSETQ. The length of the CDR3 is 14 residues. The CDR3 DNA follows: TGCGCCAGCAGCACCGGACAGGGGAACACTGAAGCTTTCTTT. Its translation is CASSTGQGNTEAFF.

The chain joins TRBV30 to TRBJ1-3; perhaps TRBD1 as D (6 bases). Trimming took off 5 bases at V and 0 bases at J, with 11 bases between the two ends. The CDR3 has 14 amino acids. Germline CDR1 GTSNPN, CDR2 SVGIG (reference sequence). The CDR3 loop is CAWGRDNSGNTIYF. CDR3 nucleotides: TGTGCCTGGGGGAGGGACAACTCTGGAAACACCATATATTTT. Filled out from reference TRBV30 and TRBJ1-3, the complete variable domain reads SQTIHQWPATLVQPVGSPLSLECTVEGTSNPNLYWYRQAAGRGLQLLFYSVGIGQISSEVPQNLSASRPQDRQFILSSKKLLLSDSGFYLCAWGRDNSGNTIYFGEGSWLTVV.

CDR3 sequence (DNA): TGTGCCAGCAATAAGTTGCCAGGGGAAAACATTCAGTACTTC. It specifies CASNKLPGENIQYF. This sequence joins TRBV9 and TRBJ2-4; a possible D gene is TRBD1 (6 bases). This CDR3 contains 14 residues. Between the trimmed V and J ends, which lost 6 bases and 5 bases, there was a span of 15 bases. From germline, CDR1 is SGDLS and CDR2 YYNGEE.

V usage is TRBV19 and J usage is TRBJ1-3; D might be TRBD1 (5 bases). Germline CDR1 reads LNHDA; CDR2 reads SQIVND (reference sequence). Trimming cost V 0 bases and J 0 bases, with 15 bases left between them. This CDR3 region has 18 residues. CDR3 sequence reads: CASSIDSTAFYSGNTIYF. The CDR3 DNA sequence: TGTGCCAGTAGTATAGACTCGACAGCTTTTTACTCTGGAAACACCATATATTTT.

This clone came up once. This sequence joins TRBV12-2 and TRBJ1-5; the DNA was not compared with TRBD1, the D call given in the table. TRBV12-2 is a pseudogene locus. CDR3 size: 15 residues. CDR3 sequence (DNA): TGTGCAAGTCGCTTGACCAGGGTACTCAATCAGCCCCAGCATTTT. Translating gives CASRLTRVLNQPQHF.